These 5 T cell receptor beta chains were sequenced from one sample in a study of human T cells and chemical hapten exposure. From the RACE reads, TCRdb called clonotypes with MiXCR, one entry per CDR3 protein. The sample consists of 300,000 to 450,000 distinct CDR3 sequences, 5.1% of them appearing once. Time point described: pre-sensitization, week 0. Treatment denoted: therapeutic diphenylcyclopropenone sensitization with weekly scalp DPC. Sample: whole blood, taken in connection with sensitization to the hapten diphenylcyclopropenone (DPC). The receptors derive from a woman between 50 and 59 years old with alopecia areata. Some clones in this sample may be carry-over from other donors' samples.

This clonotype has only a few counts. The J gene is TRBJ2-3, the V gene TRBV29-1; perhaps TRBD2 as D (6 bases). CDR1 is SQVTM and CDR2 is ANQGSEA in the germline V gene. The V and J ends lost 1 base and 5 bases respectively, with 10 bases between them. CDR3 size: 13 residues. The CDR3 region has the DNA TGCAGCGTTGAAGCGGGAGAGGGAGATACGCAGTATTTT. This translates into CSVEAGEGDTQYF.

The DNA for the CDR3 is TGCAGTGCTAGAGCGATGGCAGGCAATCAGCCCCAGCATTTT. This codes for CSARAMAGNQPQHF. The chain carries TRBV20-1 and TRBJ1-5; D unresolved. Germline assignment: CDR1 DFQATT and CDR2 SNEGSKA (reference sequence). The CDR3 loop spans 14 amino acids. The V gene lost 1 base and the J gene lost 2 bases, with 9 bases spanning the gap.

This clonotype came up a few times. CDR3 nucleotides: TGTGCCAGCAGTTTAAGCCTAGCGGGGGGGGATGAGCAGTTCTTC. As protein: CASSLSLAGGDEQFF. This chain links TRBV12-3 or TRBV12-4 with TRBJ2-1; TRBD2 agrees at 12 bases. The CDR3 spans 15 residues. V gave up 2 bases and J gave up 8 bases; unmatched junction bases: 4.

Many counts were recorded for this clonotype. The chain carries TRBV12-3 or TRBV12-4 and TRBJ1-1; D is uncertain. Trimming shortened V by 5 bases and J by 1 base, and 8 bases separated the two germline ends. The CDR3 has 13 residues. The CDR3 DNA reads TGTGCCAGCAGTGTCAAGGCGAACACTGAAGCTTTCTTT. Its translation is CASSVKANTEAFF.

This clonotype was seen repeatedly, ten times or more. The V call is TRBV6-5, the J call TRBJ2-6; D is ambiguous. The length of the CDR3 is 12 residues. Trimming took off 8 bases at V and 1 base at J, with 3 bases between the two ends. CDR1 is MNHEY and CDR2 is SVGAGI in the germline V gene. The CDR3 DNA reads TGTGCCAGCGTTTCTGGGGCCAACGTCCTGACTTTC. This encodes CASVSGANVLTF.